This paragraph covers one T cell receptor (beta chain) sequence. Its specificity is unknown. This table comes from immunoSEQ multiplex PCR, and its TCRdb copy is limited to in-frame clones, with some not included. This sample has over a million clones, with around 78% found just once. CDR1 and CDR2 (germline): SGHNT, YYREEE (reference sequence). The CDR3 sequence is 13 residues long. The V end lost 4 bases, the J end lost 4 bases, and 11 bases lay between the germline ends. The source of the sample is a study of shared clonotypes between healthy human individuals. The wider study: Used for every donor were three CD4 naive, three CD4 memory, two CD8 naive and one CD8 memory plate. Study-wide findings and caveats: What naive subsets generally showed was a larger estimated richness than memory subsets showed.

The rearrangement joins TRBV5-4 to TRBJ2-5; weak D call: TRBD2 (6 bases). The clonotype originates from a man aged 18-30 years in good health. Some clones in this sample may be carry-over from other donors' samples. The sample taken for sequencing was memory CD4+ T cells from PBMCs. Subset noted: CD45RA-negative fraction. The CDR3 is CASSQDYGETQYF. The CDR3 nucleotides are TGTGCCAGCAGCCAGGACTACGGAGAGACCCAGTACTTC. The full variable domain, its missing parts supplied by reference TRBV5-4 and TRBJ2-5, is ETGVTQSPTHLIKTRGQQVTLRCSSQSGHNTVSWYQQALGQGPQFIFQYYREEENGRGNFPPRFSGLQFPNYSSELNVNALELDDSALYLCASSQDYGETQYFGPGTRLLVL.